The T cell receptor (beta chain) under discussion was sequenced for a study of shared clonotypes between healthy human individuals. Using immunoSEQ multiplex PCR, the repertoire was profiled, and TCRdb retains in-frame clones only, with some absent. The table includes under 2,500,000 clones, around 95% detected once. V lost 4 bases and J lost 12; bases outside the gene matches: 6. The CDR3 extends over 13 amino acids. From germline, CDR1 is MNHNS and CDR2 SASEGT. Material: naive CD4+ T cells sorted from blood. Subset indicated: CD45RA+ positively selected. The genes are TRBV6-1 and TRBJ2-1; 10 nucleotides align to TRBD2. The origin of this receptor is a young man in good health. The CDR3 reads CASSGGLATWQFF. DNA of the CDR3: TGTGCCAGCAGTGGGGGACTAGCGACCTGGCAGTTCTTC.